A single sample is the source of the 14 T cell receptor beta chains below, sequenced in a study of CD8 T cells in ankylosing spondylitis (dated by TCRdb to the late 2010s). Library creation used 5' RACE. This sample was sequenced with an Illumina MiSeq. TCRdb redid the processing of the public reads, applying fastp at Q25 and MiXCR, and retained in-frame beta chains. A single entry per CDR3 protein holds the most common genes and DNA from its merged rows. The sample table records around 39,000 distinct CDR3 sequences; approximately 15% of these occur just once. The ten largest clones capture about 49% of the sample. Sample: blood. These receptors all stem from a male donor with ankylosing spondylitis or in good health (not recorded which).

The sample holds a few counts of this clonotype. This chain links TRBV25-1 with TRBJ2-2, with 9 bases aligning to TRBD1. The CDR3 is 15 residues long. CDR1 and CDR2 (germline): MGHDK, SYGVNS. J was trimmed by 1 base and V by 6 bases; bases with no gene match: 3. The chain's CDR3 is CASRLGQGNTGELFF. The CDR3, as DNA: TGTGCCAGCAGACTGGGACAGGGGAACACCGGGGAGCTGTTTTTT.

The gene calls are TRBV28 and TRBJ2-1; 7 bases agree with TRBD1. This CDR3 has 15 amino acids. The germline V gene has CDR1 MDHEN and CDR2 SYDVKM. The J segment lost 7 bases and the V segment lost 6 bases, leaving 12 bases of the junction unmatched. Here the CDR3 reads CASSTQGGPVNEQFF. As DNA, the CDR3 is TGTGCCAGCAGCACCCAAGGGGGCCCAGTAAATGAGCAGTTCTTC.

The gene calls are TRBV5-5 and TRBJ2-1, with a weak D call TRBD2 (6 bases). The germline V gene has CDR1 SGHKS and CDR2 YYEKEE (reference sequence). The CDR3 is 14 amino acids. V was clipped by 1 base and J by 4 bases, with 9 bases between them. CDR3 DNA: TGTGCCAGCAGCTTGACGGCGGGGTACAATGAGCAGTTCTTC. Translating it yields CASSLTAGYNEQFF.

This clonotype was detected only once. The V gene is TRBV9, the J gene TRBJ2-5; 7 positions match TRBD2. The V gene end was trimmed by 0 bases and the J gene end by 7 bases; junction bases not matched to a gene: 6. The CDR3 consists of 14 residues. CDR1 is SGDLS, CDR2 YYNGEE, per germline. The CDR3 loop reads CASSVGGGSGTQYF. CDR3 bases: TGTGCCAGCAGCGTAGGGGGGGGATCCGGGACCCAGTACTTC.

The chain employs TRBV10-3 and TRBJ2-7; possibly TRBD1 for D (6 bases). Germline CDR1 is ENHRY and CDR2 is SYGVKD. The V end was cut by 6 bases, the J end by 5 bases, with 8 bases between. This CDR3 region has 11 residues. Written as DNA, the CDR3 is TGTGCCATCAGAGACAGGAACGAGCAGTACTTC. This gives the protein CAIRDRNEQYF.

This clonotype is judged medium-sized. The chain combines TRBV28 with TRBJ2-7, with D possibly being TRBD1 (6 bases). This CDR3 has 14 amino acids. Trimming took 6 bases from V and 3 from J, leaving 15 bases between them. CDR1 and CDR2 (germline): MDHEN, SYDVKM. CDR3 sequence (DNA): TGTGCCAGCAGGAAACAGGGCACCGTCTACGAGCAGTACGTC. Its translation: CASRKQGTVYEQYV.

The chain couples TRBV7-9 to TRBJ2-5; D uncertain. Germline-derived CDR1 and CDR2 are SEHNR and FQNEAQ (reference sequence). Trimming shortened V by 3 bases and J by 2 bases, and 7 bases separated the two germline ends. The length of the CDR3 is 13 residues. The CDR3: CASSFSSQETQYF. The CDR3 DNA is TGTGCCAGCAGCTTTAGTAGTCAAGAGACCCAGTACTTC. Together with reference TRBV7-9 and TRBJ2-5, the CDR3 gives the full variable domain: DTGVSQNPRHKITKRGQNVTFRCDPISEHNRLYWYRQTLGQGPEFLTYFQNEAQLEKSRLLSDRFSAERPKGSFSTLEIQRTEQGDSAMYLCASSFSSQETQYFGPGTRLLVL.

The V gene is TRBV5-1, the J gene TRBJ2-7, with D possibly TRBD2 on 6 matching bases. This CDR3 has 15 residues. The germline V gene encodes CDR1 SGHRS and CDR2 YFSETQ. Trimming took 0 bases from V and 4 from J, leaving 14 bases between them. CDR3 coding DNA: TGCGCCAGCAGCTTGGCCGGGGGTTTTCAATACGAGCAGTACTTC. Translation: CASSLAGGFQYEQYF.

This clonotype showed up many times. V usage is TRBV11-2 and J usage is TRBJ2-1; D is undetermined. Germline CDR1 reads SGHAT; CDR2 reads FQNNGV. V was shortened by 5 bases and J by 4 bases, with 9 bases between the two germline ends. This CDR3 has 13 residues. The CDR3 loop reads CASSQALYNEQFF. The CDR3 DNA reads TGTGCCAGCAGCCAGGCCCTTTACAATGAGCAGTTCTTC.

CDR3 in amino acids: CASSLRAGATYNEQFF. CDR3 DNA sequence: TGTGCCAGCAGTTTAAGGGCGGGGGCTACCTACAATGAGCAGTTCTTC. The chain carries TRBV12-3 or TRBV12-4 and TRBJ2-1; maybe TRBD2 (7 bases). V lost 2 bases, J lost 2 bases, and 13 bases lay in between. The CDR3 has 16 residues.

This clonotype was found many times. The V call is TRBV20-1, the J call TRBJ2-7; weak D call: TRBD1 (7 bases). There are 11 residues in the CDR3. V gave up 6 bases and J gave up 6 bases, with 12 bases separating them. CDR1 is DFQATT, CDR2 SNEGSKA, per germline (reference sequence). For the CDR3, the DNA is TGCAGTGCCTATCAGGGGGGCGAGCAGTACGTC. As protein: CSAYQGGEQYV.

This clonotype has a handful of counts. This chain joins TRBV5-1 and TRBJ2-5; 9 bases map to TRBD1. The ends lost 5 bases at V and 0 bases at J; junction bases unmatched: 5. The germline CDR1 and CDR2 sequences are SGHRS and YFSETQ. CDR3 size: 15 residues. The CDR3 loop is CASRATGGYQETQYF. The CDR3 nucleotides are TGCGCCAGCAGAGCGACAGGGGGGTACCAAGAGACCCAGTACTTC. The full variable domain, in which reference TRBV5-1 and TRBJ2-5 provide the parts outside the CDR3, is KAGVTQTPRYLIKTRGQQVTLSCSPISGHRSVSWYQQTPGQGLQFLFEYFSETQRNKGNFPGRFSGRQFSNSRSEMNVSTLELGDSALYLCASRATGGYQETQYFGPGTRLLVL.

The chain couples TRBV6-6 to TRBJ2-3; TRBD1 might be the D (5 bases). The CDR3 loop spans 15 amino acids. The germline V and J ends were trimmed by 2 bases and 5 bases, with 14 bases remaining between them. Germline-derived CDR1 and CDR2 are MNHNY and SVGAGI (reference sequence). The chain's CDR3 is CASSYVKGAGDTQYF. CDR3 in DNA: TGTGCCAGCAGTTACGTTAAAGGGGCAGGAGATACGCAGTATTTT.

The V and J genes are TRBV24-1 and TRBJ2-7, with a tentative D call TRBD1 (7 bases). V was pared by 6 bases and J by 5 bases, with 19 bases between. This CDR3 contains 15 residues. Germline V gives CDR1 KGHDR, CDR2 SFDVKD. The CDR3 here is CATSQIARGVHEQYF. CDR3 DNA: TGTGCCACCAGTCAGATTGCCAGGGGGGTCCACGAGCAGTACTTC.